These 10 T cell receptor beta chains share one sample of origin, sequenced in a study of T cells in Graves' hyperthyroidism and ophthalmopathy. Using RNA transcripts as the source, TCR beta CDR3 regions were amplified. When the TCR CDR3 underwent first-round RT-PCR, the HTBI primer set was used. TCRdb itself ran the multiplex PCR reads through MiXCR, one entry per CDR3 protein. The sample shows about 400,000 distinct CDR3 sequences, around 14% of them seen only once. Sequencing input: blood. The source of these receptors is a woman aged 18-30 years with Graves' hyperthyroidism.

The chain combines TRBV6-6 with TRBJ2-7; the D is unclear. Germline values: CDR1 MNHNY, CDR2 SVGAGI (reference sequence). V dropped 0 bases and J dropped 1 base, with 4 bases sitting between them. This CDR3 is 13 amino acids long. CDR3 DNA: TGTGCCAGCAGTTACTCGCCGTCCTACGAGCAGTACTTC. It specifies CASSYSPSYEQYF.

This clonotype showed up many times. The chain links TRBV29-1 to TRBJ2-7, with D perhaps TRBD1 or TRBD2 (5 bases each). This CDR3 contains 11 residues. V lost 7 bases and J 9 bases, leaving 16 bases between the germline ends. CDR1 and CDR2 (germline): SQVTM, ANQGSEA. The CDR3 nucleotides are TGCAGCGCGAGTAAGGGGACCGGGCAGTACTTC. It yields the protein CSASKGTGQYF.

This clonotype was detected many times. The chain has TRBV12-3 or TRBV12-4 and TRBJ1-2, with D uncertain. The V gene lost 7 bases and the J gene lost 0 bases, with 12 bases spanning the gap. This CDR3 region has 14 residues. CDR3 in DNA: TGTGCCAGCACGCCAGCATACTCTAACTATGGCTACACCTTC. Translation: CASTPAYSNYGYTF.

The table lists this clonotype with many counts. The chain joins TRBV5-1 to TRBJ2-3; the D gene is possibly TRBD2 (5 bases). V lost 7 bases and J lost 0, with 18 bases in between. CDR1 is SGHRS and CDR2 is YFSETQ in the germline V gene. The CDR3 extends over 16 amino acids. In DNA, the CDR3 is TGCGCCAGCTCTCTGTCGGCGGACTTAAGCACAGATACGCAGTATTTT. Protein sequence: CASSLSADLSTDTQYF.

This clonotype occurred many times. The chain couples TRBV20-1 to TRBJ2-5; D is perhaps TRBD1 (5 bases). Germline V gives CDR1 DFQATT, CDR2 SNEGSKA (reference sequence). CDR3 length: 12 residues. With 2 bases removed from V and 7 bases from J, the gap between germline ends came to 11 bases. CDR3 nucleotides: TGCAGTGCTAGACGGCTAGGGGTGACCCAGTACTTC. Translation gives CSARRLGVTQYF.

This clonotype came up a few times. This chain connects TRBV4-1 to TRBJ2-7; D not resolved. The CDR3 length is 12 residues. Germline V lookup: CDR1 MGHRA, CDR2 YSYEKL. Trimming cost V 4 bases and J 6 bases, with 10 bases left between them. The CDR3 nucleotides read TGCGCCAGCAGCCGAAACACGGTCGAGCAGTACTTC. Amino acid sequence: CASSRNTVEQYF.

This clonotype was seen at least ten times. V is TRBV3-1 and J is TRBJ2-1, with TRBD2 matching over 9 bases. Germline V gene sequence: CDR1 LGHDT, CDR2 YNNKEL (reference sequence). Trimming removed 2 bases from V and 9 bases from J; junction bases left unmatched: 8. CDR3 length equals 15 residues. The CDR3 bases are TGTGCCAGCAGCCAATCTAGCGGGGAAGGCGGTGAGCAGTTCTTC. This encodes CASSQSSGEGGEQFF.

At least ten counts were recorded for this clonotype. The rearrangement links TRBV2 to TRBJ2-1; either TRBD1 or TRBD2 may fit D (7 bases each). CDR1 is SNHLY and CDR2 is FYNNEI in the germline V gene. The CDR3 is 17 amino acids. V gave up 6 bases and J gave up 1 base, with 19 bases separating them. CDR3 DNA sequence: TGTGCCAGCAGAAAAGAGACAGGGACTATTTCCTACAATGAGCAGTTCTTC. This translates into CASRKETGTISYNEQFF.

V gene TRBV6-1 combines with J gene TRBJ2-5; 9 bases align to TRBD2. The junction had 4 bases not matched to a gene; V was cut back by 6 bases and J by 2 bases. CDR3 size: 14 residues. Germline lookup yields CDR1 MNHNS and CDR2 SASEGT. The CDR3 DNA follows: TGTGCCAGCAGGGTCCTAGCGGGGCAAGAGACCCAGTACTTC. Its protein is CASRVLAGQETQYF.

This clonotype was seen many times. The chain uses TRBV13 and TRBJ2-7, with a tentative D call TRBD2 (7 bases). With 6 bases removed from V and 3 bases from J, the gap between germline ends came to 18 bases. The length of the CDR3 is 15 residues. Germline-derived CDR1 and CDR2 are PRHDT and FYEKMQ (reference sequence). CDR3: CASSPGGLTVYEQYV. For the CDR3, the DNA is TGTGCCAGCAGTCCGGGGGGCCTCACTGTCTACGAGCAGTACGTC.